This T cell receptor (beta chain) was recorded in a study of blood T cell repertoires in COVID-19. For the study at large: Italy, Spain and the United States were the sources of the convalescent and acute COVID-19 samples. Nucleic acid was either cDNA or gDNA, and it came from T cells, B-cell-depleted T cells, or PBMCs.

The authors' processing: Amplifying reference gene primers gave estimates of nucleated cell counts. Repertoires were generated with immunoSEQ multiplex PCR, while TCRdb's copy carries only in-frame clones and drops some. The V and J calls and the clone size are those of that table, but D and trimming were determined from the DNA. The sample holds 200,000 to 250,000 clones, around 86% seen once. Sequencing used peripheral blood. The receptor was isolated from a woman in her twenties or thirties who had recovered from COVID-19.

The CDR3 sequence is CASSQEGGSTDTQYF. The CDR3 coding sequence is TGTGCCAGCAGCCAGGAGGGGGGGAGCACAGATACGCAGTATTTT. The chain carries TRBV2 and TRBJ2-3, with D maybe TRBD2 (7 bases). V was cut by 6 bases and J by 0 bases, with 13 bases left in between. The length of the CDR3 is 15 residues. The germline CDR1 and CDR2 sequences are SNHLY and FYNNEI. Combining the CDR3 with reference TRBV2 and TRBJ2-3 gives the whole variable domain EPEVTQTPSHQVTQMGQEVILRCVPISNHLYFYWYRQILGQKVEFLVSFYNNEISEKSEIFDDQFSVERPDGSNFTLKIRSTKLEDSAMYFCASSQEGGSTDTQYFGPGTRLTVL.